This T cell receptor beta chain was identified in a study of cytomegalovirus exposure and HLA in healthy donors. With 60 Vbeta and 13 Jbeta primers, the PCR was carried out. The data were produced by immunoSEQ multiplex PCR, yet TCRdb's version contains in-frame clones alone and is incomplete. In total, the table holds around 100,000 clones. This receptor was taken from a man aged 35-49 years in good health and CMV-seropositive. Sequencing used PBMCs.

The CDR3 region has the DNA TGTGCCAGCAATACCCAGGGGATGTATGAAAAACTGTTTTTT. Protein sequence: CASNTQGMYEKLFF. The chain recombines TRBV28 with TRBJ1-4, with D possibly TRBD1 on 6 matching bases. The length of the CDR3 is 14 residues. Germline V lookup: CDR1 MDHEN, CDR2 SYDVKM. Trimming shortened V by 7 bases and J by 6 bases, and 15 bases separated the two germline ends.